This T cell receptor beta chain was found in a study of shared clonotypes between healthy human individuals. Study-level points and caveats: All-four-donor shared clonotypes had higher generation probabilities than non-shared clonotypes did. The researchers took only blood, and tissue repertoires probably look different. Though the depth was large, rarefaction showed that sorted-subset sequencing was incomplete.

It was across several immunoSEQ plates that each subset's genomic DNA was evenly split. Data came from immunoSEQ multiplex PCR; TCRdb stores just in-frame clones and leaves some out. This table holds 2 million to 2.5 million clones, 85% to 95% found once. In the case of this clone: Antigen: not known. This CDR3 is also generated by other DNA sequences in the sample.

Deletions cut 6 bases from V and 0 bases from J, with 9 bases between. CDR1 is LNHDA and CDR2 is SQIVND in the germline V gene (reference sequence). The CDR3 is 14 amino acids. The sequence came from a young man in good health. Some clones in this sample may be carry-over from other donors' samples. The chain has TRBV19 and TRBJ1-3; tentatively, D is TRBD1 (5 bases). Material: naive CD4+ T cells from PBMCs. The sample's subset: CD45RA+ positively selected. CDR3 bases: TGTGCCAGTAGAACAGGAGGCTCTGGAAACACCATATATTTT. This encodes CASRTGGSGNTIYF.